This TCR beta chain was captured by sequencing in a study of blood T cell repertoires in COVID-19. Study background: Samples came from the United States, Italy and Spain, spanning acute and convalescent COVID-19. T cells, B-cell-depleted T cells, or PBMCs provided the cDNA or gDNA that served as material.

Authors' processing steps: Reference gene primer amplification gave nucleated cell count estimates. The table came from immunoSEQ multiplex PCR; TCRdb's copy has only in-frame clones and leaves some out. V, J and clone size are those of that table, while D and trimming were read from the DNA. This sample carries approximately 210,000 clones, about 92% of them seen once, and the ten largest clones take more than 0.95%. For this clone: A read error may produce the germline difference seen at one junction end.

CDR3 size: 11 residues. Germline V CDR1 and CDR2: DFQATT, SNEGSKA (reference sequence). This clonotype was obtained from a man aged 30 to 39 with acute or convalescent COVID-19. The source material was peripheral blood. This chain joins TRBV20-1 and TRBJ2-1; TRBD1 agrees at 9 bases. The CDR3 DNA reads TGCAGTGCTAGCCTTCCGGGACAGGGTATCTTC. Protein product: CSASLPGQGIF.